This TCR beta chain was sequenced for a study of blood T cell repertoires in COVID-19. Measured with immunoSEQ multiplex PCR; TCRdb has only the in-frame clones, and not every one. The data hold over 150,000 clones, with roughly 90% observed a single time. The V segment lost 4 bases and the J segment 0 bases; nucleotides outside the gene matches: 10. The germline gives CDR1 MNHEY, CDR2 SMNVEV (reference sequence). CDR3 length: 17 amino acids. V and J are TRBV27 and TRBJ1-2; 8 nucleotides line up with TRBD1. The clonotype originates from a woman aged 45-65 years who had recovered from COVID-19. What was sequenced was PBMCs or T cells enriched from blood (not recorded which). CDR3 region: CASSSAGGRVSNYGYTF. CDR3 in DNA: TGTGCCAGCAGTTCCGCAGGGGGCAGGGTTTCTAACTATGGCTACACCTTC.